Listed below are T cell receptor beta chains from one sample, sequenced in a study of control samples from healthy donors and cancer patients. The method was immunoSEQ multiplex PCR; TCRdb's version includes in-frame clones alone and lacks a portion of them. The table shows 250,000 to 300,000 clones, with approximately 80% occurring only once. The specimen was PBMCs. The origin of the receptors is a woman aged 60-70 years with lung cancer. Each CDR3 is given with its conserved first and last residue.

V: TRBV12-3/TRBV12-4; length: 12; J: TRBJ2-7; CDR3: CASSLEAYEQYF
V: TRBV5-1; length: 14; J: TRBJ2-1; CDR3: CASSLGTSGNEQFF
V: TRBV10-1; length: 14; J: TRBJ2-4; CDR3: CASSPSWDSPIQYF
V: TRBV10-3; length: 14; J: TRBJ2-3; CDR3: CASRVQRSTDTQYF
V: TRBV5-1; length: 15; J: TRBJ2-1; CDR3: CASSLQQGGRHEQFF
V: TRBV3-1/TRBV3-2; length: 12; J: TRBJ1-1; CDR3: CASSQGSTEAFF
V: TRBV19; length: 14; J: TRBJ1-3; CDR3: CASRYRVEGNTIYF
V: TRBV7-3; length: 15; J: TRBJ2-1; CDR3: CASRGSGSLGDEQFF
V: TRBV7-9; length: 16; J: TRBJ2-3; CDR3: CASSSGQRSSTDTQYF
V: TRBV19; length: 17; J: TRBJ2-3; CDR3: CASSIIGSAESTDTQYF
V: TRBV7-6; length: 12; J: TRBJ2-5; CDR3: CASGQLAGTQYF
V: TRBV30; length: 15; J: TRBJ2-1; CDR3: CAWIARDSLYNEQFF
V: TRBV27; length: 13; J: TRBJ1-1; CDR3: CASSSAVGPEAFF
V: TRBV12-3/TRBV12-4; length: 13; J: TRBJ2-2; CDR3: CASRQQTPGELFF
V: TRBV6-6; length: 16; J: TRBJ1-5; CDR3: CASIRLLGARNQPQHF
V: TRBV10-3; length: 15; J: TRBJ2-2; CDR3: CAISATGGETGELFF
V: TRBV4-2; length: 17; J: TRBJ1-2; CDR3: CASSQDQTRQKFKGYTF
V: TRBV19; length: 13; J: TRBJ1-5; CDR3: CASSMVRGQPQHF
V: TRBV2; length: 14; J: TRBJ1-1; CDR3: CASSETVMNTEAFF
V: TRBV28; length: 14; J: TRBJ2-2; CDR3: CAARDRGRSGELFF
V: TRBV28; length: 16; J: TRBJ2-2; CDR3: CASSFSLGLNTGELFF
V: TRBV2; length: 14; J: TRBJ2-3; CDR3: CASTRDSSSDTQYF
V: TRBV4-1; length: 17; J: TRBJ1-3; CDR3: CASSLTQRGGRGNTIYF
V: TRBV12-3/TRBV12-4; length: 12; J: TRBJ2-6; CDR3: CASKGGANVLTF
V: TRBV3-1/TRBV3-2; length: 13; J: TRBJ2-7; CDR3: CASSPLRVGTQYF
V: TRBV19; length: 13; J: TRBJ2-3; CDR3: CASRDRATDTQYF
V: TRBV18; length: 15; J: TRBJ1-2; CDR3: CASSPVLDLSQGYTF
V: TRBV7-9; length: 15; J: TRBJ1-1; CDR3: CASSSRGGMNTEAFF
V: TRBV3-1/TRBV3-2; length: 15; J: TRBJ2-1; CDR3: CASTGRGGFYNEQFF
V: TRBV6-5; length: 13; J: TRBJ2-2; CDR3: CASSYRYTGELFF
V: TRBV6-5; length: 13; J: TRBJ1-2; CDR3: CASSPTANYGYTF
V: TRBV3-1/TRBV3-2; length: 16; J: TRBJ2-7; CDR3: CASSLGGGAISYEQYF
V: TRBV28; length: 11; J: TRBJ1-1; CDR3: CASRLNTEAFF
V: TRBV5-1; length: 13; J: TRBJ2-5; CDR3: CASSLGVQETQYF
V: TRBV6-6; length: 11; J: TRBJ2-1; CDR3: CASSYGGEQFF
V: TRBV4-1; length: 15; J: TRBJ1-1; CDR3: CASSQGTSLNTEAFF
V: TRBV18; length: 14; J: TRBJ2-1; CDR3: CASSPTSGDNEQFF
V: TRBV10-2; length: 12; J: TRBJ2-5; CDR3: CASSEGLETQYF
V: TRBV4-2; length: 16; J: TRBJ1-3; CDR3: CASSQGLETDGNTIYF
V: TRBV28; length: 14; J: TRBJ1-6; CDR3: CASSSQGTNSPLHF
V: TRBV5-6; length: 13; J: TRBJ2-1; CDR3: CASSFISLNEQFF
V: TRBV9; length: 14; J: TRBJ2-7; CDR3: CASSVGPSSYEQYF
V: TRBV3-1/TRBV3-2; length: 13; J: TRBJ2-7; CDR3: CASSQAGPYEQYF
V: TRBV19; length: 15; J: TRBJ2-6; CDR3: CASSIRGTGANVLTF
V: TRBV5-1; length: 13; J: TRBJ2-3; CDR3: CASSLSRGDTQYF
V: TRBV5-1; length: 14; J: TRBJ2-3; CDR3: CASSLNFLTDTQYF